These T cell receptor beta chains were read from a single sample in a study of blood T cell repertoires in COVID-19. The protocol was immunoSEQ multiplex PCR, while the TCRdb copy is restricted to in-frame clones and leaves out a portion. Of 69,000 or so clones in the sample, about 82% were seen once. Source material: peripheral blood. These receptors were obtained from a woman aged 80 or over with active or convalescent COVID-19. CDR3s include the opening cysteine and the closing phenylalanine or tryptophan. Fields, in order: V gene, J gene, clone size, CDR3 length, D gene, CDR3 protein, CDR3 DNA. A D gene is named only where the DNA matches it firmly. Expanded clones get a size class; other rows say once, few or many, or leave the size out.

v_call: TRBV4-2
j_call: TRBJ1-4
clone_size: -
cdr3_length: 15
d_call: TRBD1
cdr3_aa: CASSQGQGTDEKLFF
cdr3_nt: TGTGCCAGCAGCCAAGGACAGGGCACGGATGAAAAACTGTTTTTT

v_call: TRBV11-3
j_call: TRBJ1-3
clone_size: few
cdr3_length: 18
d_call: -
cdr3_aa: CASSRRAGVVPAGNTIYF
cdr3_nt: TGTGCCAGCAGCCGCCGTGCAGGGGTGGTTCCGGCTGGAAACACCATATATTTT

v_call: TRBV4-2
j_call: TRBJ2-1
clone_size: -
cdr3_length: 15
d_call: -
cdr3_aa: CASSPGGESYNEQFF
cdr3_nt: TGTGCCAGCAGCCCGGGGGGCGAGTCCTACAATGAGCAGTTCTTC

v_call: TRBV6-5
j_call: TRBJ1-2
clone_size: once
cdr3_length: 12
d_call: -
cdr3_aa: CANEDRNYGYTF
cdr3_nt: TGTGCCAACGAGGACAGAAACTATGGCTACACCTTC

v_call: TRBV5-1
j_call: TRBJ2-3
clone_size: once
cdr3_length: 14
d_call: TRBD1
cdr3_aa: CASRAGGVTDTQYF
cdr3_nt: TGCGCCAGCAGGGCAGGGGGTGTCACAGATACGCAGTATTTT

v_call: TRBV14
j_call: TRBJ1-1
clone_size: -
cdr3_length: 13
d_call: -
cdr3_aa: CASSPSMNTEAFF
cdr3_nt: TGTGCCAGCAGCCCCAGTATGAACACTGAAGCTTTCTTT

v_call: TRBV10-3
j_call: TRBJ1-1
clone_size: -
cdr3_length: 15
d_call: -
cdr3_aa: CAISRTTDKNTEAFF
cdr3_nt: TGTGCCATCAGTAGAACGACAGATAAGAACACTGAAGCTTTCTTT

v_call: TRBV28
j_call: TRBJ1-5
clone_size: -
cdr3_length: 13
d_call: -
cdr3_aa: CASSRGVIQSQHF
cdr3_nt: TGTGCCAGCAGTCGGGGGGTGATTCAGAGCCAGCATTTT

v_call: TRBV28
j_call: TRBJ1-5
clone_size: -
cdr3_length: 14
d_call: TRBD1
cdr3_aa: CASRLPQGSQPQHF
cdr3_nt: TGTGCCAGCAGGTTACCACAGGGGTCTCAGCCCCAGCATTTT

v_call: TRBV6-6
j_call: TRBJ2-1
clone_size: -
cdr3_length: 16
d_call: -
cdr3_aa: CASSQIRGSSYNEQFF
cdr3_nt: TGTGCCAGCAGTCAGATTCGGGGGAGCTCCTACAATGAGCAGTTCTTC

v_call: TRBV6-4
j_call: TRBJ2-1
clone_size: -
cdr3_length: 16
d_call: TRBD2
cdr3_aa: CASAIRASGGRNEQFF
cdr3_nt: TGTGCCAGCGCTATTCGGGCTAGCGGGGGGAGGAATGAGCAGTTCTTC

v_call: TRBV10-2
j_call: TRBJ1-1
clone_size: -
cdr3_length: 13
d_call: -
cdr3_aa: CASSEQANTEAFF
cdr3_nt: TGCGCCAGCAGTGAGCAGGCGAACACTGAAGCTTTCTTT

v_call: TRBV7-2
j_call: TRBJ1-5
clone_size: -
cdr3_length: 15
d_call: -
cdr3_aa: CASSLQVYSNQPQHF
cdr3_nt: TGTGCCAGCAGCCTTCAGGTTTATAGCAATCAGCCCCAGCATTTT

v_call: TRBV12-3/TRBV12-4
j_call: TRBJ2-1
clone_size: -
cdr3_length: 12
d_call: -
cdr3_aa: CASSARSNEQFF
cdr3_nt: TGTGCCAGCAGCGCAAGGAGCAATGAGCAGTTCTTC

v_call: TRBV5-1
j_call: TRBJ2-3
clone_size: -
cdr3_length: 17
d_call: TRBD2
cdr3_aa: CASSTGLAGGRTDTQYF
cdr3_nt: TGCGCCAGCAGCACCGGACTAGCGGGGGGGCGGACAGATACGCAGTATTTT

v_call: TRBV4-3
j_call: TRBJ1-2
clone_size: -
cdr3_length: 12
d_call: -
cdr3_aa: CASSHTGLGYTF
cdr3_nt: TGCGCCAGCAGCCATACGGGTCTTGGCTACACCTTC

v_call: TRBV6-5
j_call: TRBJ1-4
clone_size: few
cdr3_length: 15
d_call: -
cdr3_aa: CASITGRGTNEKLFF
cdr3_nt: TGTGCCAGCATTACGGGCAGGGGAACTAATGAAAAACTGTTTTTT

v_call: TRBV11-3
j_call: TRBJ1-1
clone_size: -
cdr3_length: 14
d_call: -
cdr3_aa: CASSTTAMNTEAFF
cdr3_nt: TGTGCCAGCAGCACAACAGCCATGAACACTGAAGCTTTCTTT

v_call: TRBV24-1
j_call: TRBJ1-5
clone_size: -
cdr3_length: 16
d_call: -
cdr3_aa: CATSGKSRGGNQPQHF
cdr3_nt: TGTGCCACCAGTGGGAAATCAAGAGGCGGCAATCAGCCCCAGCATTTT

v_call: TRBV5-1
j_call: TRBJ1-6
clone_size: -
cdr3_length: 12
d_call: TRBD1
cdr3_aa: CASSPQGTPLHF
cdr3_nt: TGCGCCAGCAGCCCACAGGGGACACCCCTCCACTTT

v_call: TRBV19
j_call: TRBJ2-3
clone_size: -
cdr3_length: 16
d_call: TRBD2
cdr3_aa: CASRVGAGVITDTQYF
cdr3_nt: TGTGCCAGTAGAGTGGGCGCGGGAGTCATCACAGATACGCAGTATTTT

v_call: TRBV11-3
j_call: TRBJ2-2
clone_size: -
cdr3_length: 12
d_call: -
cdr3_aa: CASSPYTGELFF
cdr3_nt: TGTGCCAGCAGCCCCTACACCGGGGAGCTGTTTTTT

v_call: TRBV3-1/TRBV3-2
j_call: TRBJ1-2
clone_size: -
cdr3_length: 14
d_call: -
cdr3_aa: CASSRASANYGYTF
cdr3_nt: TGTGCCAGCAGCCGCGCGAGTGCTAACTATGGCTACACCTTC

v_call: TRBV15
j_call: TRBJ2-3
clone_size: -
cdr3_length: 12
d_call: -
cdr3_aa: CATSRGWDTQYF
cdr3_nt: TGTGCCACCAGCCGCGGGTGGGATACGCAGTATTTT

v_call: TRBV19
j_call: TRBJ2-1
clone_size: -
cdr3_length: 15
d_call: TRBD2
cdr3_aa: CASSRLAGGGNEQFF
cdr3_nt: TGTGCCAGTAGTAGACTAGCGGGGGGTGGCAATGAGCAGTTCTTC

v_call: TRBV2
j_call: TRBJ2-2
clone_size: -
cdr3_length: 17
d_call: TRBD2
cdr3_aa: CAPTRAGGGVDTGELFF
cdr3_nt: TGTGCCCCCACCCGGGCCGGGGGGGGAGTGGACACCGGGGAGCTGTTTTTT

v_call: TRBV11-3
j_call: TRBJ1-2
clone_size: many
cdr3_length: 16
d_call: -
cdr3_aa: CASSLEGRTGVYGYTF
cdr3_nt: TGTGCCAGCAGCTTAGAGGGGAGGACGGGGGTCTATGGCTACACCTTC

v_call: TRBV19
j_call: TRBJ2-1
clone_size: -
cdr3_length: 14
d_call: TRBD2
cdr3_aa: CASSSGLAGHEQFF
cdr3_nt: TGTGCCAGTAGCTCGGGACTAGCCGGACATGAGCAGTTCTTC

v_call: TRBV19
j_call: TRBJ2-3
clone_size: -
cdr3_length: 14
d_call: -
cdr3_aa: CASSMDRPTDTQYF
cdr3_nt: TGTGCCAGTAGTATGGACAGACCCACAGATACGCAGTATTTT

v_call: TRBV18
j_call: TRBJ1-5
clone_size: -
cdr3_length: 14
d_call: TRBD1
cdr3_aa: CASSPTGANQPQHF
cdr3_nt: TGTGCCAGCTCACCGACAGGGGCCAATCAGCCCCAGCATTTT

v_call: TRBV19
j_call: TRBJ2-3
clone_size: -
cdr3_length: 11
d_call: -
cdr3_aa: CASSIQDTQYF
cdr3_nt: TGTGCCAGTAGTATCCAAGATACGCAGTATTTT

v_call: TRBV6-5
j_call: TRBJ1-6
clone_size: -
cdr3_length: 16
d_call: TRBD1
cdr3_aa: CASSYNRGGHNSPLHF
cdr3_nt: TGTGCCAGCAGTTACAACAGGGGAGGTCATAATTCACCCCTCCACTTT

v_call: TRBV7-9
j_call: TRBJ2-1
clone_size: -
cdr3_length: 17
d_call: TRBD2
cdr3_aa: CASSPRRLAGSYNEQFF
cdr3_nt: TGTGCCAGCAGCCCGAGAAGACTAGCGGGGAGCTACAATGAGCAGTTCTTC

v_call: TRBV18
j_call: TRBJ2-1
clone_size: -
cdr3_length: 15
d_call: -
cdr3_aa: CASSPLLTSGNEQFF
cdr3_nt: TGTGCCAGCTCACCACTCCTGACTAGTGGAAATGAGCAGTTCTTC

v_call: TRBV5-1
j_call: TRBJ2-7
clone_size: -
cdr3_length: 14
d_call: -
cdr3_aa: CASSLGQGAHEQYF
cdr3_nt: TGCGCCAGCAGCTTGGGGCAGGGCGCCCACGAGCAGTACTTC

v_call: TRBV5-1
j_call: TRBJ2-5
clone_size: -
cdr3_length: 15
d_call: -
cdr3_aa: CASSYNPRDIETQYF
cdr3_nt: TGCGCCAGCAGCTATAACCCCCGGGACATAGAGACCCAGTACTTC

v_call: TRBV27
j_call: TRBJ2-2
clone_size: -
cdr3_length: 16
d_call: -
cdr3_aa: CASTHSVGEQAGELFF
cdr3_nt: TGTGCCAGCACTCACTCGGTAGGAGAGCAAGCCGGGGAGCTGTTTTTT

v_call: TRBV7-9
j_call: TRBJ2-7
clone_size: medium-sized
cdr3_length: 15
d_call: -
cdr3_aa: CASSLVGQTTYEQYF
cdr3_nt: TGTGCCAGCAGCTTAGTAGGCCAGACAACCTACGAGCAGTACTTC

v_call: TRBV13
j_call: TRBJ2-7
clone_size: -
cdr3_length: 14
d_call: -
cdr3_aa: CASSLGGALHEQYF
cdr3_nt: TGTGCCAGCAGCTTAGGGGGGGCTCTCCACGAGCAGTACTTC

v_call: TRBV24-1
j_call: TRBJ2-1
clone_size: -
cdr3_length: 15
d_call: TRBD2
cdr3_aa: CATSPRLAGIVEQFF
cdr3_nt: TGTGCCACCAGTCCCCGACTAGCGGGAATTGTTGAGCAGTTCTTC

v_call: TRBV7-9
j_call: TRBJ2-7
clone_size: -
cdr3_length: 17
d_call: -
cdr3_aa: CASSISRWGREEYEQYF
cdr3_nt: TGTGCCAGCAGCATATCCAGGTGGGGCAGGGAGGAGTACGAGCAGTACTTC

v_call: TRBV3-1/TRBV3-2
j_call: TRBJ1-6
clone_size: -
cdr3_length: 15
d_call: -
cdr3_aa: CASSPGISYNSPLHF
cdr3_nt: TGTGCCAGCAGCCCAGGGATTTCCTATAATTCACCCCTCCACTTT

v_call: TRBV9
j_call: TRBJ2-7
clone_size: -
cdr3_length: 14
d_call: -
cdr3_aa: CASSADRFTYEQYF
cdr3_nt: TGTGCCAGCAGCGCCGACAGGTTCACCTACGAGCAGTACTTC

v_call: TRBV6-5
j_call: TRBJ2-7
clone_size: -
cdr3_length: 13
d_call: -
cdr3_aa: CASSYSGVSEQYF
cdr3_nt: TGTGCCAGCAGTTACTCAGGGGTGAGCGAGCAGTACTTC

v_call: TRBV7-2
j_call: TRBJ2-7
clone_size: -
cdr3_length: 19
d_call: TRBD2
cdr3_aa: CASSQGAGWEGPFSYEQYF
cdr3_nt: TGTGCCAGCAGCCAAGGGGCTGGATGGGAGGGGCCGTTTTCCTACGAGCAGTACTTC

v_call: TRBV4-3
j_call: TRBJ1-2
clone_size: -
cdr3_length: 14
d_call: TRBD1
cdr3_aa: CASSIGQGNYGYTF
cdr3_nt: TGCGCCAGCAGCATCGGACAGGGAAACTATGGCTACACCTTC

v_call: TRBV14
j_call: TRBJ2-7
clone_size: once
cdr3_length: 15
d_call: TRBD1
cdr3_aa: CASSPWTGGSYEQYF
cdr3_nt: TGTGCCAGCAGCCCTTGGACAGGGGGTTCCTACGAGCAGTACTTC

v_call: TRBV7-9
j_call: TRBJ2-2
clone_size: -
cdr3_length: 16
d_call: TRBD1
cdr3_aa: CASSSKGTGGTGELFF
cdr3_nt: TGTGCCAGCAGCTCCAAAGGGACAGGGGGCACCGGGGAGCTGTTTTTT

v_call: TRBV19
j_call: TRBJ2-7
clone_size: -
cdr3_length: 15
d_call: -
cdr3_aa: CASSLGASGTYEQYF
cdr3_nt: TGTGCCAGTAGCCTGGGGGCTAGCGGAACCTACGAGCAGTACTTC

v_call: TRBV19
j_call: TRBJ1-5
clone_size: once
cdr3_length: 16
d_call: TRBD1
cdr3_aa: CASSKRTGTANQPQHF
cdr3_nt: TGTGCCAGTAGTAAACGAACCGGGACAGCTAATCAGCCCCAGCATTTT